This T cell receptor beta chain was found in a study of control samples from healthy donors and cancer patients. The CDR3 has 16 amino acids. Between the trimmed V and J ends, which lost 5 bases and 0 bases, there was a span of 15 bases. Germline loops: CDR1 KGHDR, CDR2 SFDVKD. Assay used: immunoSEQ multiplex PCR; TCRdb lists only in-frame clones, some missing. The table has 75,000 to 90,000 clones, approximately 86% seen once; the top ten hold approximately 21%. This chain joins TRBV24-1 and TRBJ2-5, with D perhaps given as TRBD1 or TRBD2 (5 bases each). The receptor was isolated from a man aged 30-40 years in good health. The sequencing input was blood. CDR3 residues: CATSVPGPFHQETQYF. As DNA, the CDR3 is TGTGCCACCAGTGTCCCGGGACCGTTCCACCAAGAGACCCAGTACTTC.